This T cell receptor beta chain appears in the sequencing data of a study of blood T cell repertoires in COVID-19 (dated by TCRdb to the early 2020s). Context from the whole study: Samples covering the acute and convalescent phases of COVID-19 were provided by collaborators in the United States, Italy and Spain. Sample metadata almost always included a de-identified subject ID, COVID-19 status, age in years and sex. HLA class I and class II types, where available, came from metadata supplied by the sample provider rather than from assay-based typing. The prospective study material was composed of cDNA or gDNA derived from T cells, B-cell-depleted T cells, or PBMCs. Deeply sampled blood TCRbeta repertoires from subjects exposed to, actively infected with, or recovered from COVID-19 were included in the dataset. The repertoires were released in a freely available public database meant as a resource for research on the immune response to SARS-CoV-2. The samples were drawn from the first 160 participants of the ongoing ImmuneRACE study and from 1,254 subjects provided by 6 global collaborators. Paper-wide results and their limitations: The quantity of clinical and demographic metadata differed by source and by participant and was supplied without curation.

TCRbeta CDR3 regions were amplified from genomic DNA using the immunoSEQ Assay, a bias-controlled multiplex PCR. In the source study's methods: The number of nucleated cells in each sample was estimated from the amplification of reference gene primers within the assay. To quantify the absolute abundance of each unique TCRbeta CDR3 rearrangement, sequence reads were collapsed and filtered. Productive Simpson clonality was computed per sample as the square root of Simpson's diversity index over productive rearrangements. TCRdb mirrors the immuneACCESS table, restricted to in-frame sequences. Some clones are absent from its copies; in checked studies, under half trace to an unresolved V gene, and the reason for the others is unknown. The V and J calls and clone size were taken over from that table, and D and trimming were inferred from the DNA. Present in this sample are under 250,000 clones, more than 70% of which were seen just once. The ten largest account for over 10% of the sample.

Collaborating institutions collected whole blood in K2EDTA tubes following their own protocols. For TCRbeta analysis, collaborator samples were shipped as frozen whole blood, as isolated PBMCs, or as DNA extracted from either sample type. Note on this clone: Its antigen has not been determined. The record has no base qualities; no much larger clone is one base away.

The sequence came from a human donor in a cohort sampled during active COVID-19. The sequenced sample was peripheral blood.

The CDR3 here reads CASSAFTRRYGYTF. The base sequence is TGTGCCAGCAGCGCCTTCACCCGGAGGTATGGCTACACCTTC. Here the chain combines TRBV7-6 and TRBJ1-2; there is no confident call for the D gene. The CDR3, cysteine through phenylalanine, is 14 amino acids long. Only the CDR3 DNA stays, 42 bases, in frame from base 1. V and J lose 5 bases and 5 bases, and a span of 15 bases separates them. As encoded in the germline V gene, CDR1 is SGHVS while CDR2 is FNYEAQ.